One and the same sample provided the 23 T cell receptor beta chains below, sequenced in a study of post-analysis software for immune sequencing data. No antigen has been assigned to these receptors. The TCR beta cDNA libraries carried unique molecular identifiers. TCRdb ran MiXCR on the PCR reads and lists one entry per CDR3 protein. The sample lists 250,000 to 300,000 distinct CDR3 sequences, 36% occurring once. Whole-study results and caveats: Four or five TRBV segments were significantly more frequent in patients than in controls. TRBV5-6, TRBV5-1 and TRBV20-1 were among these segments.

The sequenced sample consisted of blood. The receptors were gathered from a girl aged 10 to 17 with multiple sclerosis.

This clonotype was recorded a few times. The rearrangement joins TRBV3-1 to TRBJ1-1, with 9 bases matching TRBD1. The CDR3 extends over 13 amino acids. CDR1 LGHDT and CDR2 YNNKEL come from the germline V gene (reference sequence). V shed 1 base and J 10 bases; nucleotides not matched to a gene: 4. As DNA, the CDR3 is TGTGCCAGCAGCCAAGCTAGGGACAGGGTAGCTTTCTTT. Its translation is CASSQARDRVAFF.

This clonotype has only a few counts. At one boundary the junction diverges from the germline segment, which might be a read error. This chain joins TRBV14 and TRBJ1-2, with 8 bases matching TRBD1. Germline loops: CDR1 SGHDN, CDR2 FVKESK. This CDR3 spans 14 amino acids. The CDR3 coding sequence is TGTGCCGGCAGCCAAGAACCAGGGGGCCATGGCTACACCTTC. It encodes CAGSQEPGGHGYTF.

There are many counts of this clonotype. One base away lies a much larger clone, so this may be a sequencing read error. CDR3 sequence (DNA): TGTGCCAGCAGCAGGGAGAGGGCGCTAGCCAAAAACATTCAGTACTTC. It codes for CASSRERALAKNIQYF. The chain joins TRBV5-5 to TRBJ2-4, with D possibly TRBD2 on 5 matching bases. Germline V gene sequence: CDR1 SGHKS, CDR2 YYEKEE (reference sequence). Between the trimmed V and J ends, which lost 4 bases and 0 bases, there was a span of 14 bases. There are 16 residues in the CDR3.

In DNA, the CDR3 is TGTGCCAGCAGTTTGAGGTCCCCAACAGGGCAGCCCCAGCATTTT. It specifies CASSLRSPTGQPQHF. The rearrangement links TRBV28 to TRBJ1-5; perhaps TRBD1 as D (6 bases). CDR3 length equals 15 residues. V lost 3 bases, J lost 7 bases, and 16 bases lay in between. Germline loops: CDR1 MDHEN, CDR2 SYDVKM.

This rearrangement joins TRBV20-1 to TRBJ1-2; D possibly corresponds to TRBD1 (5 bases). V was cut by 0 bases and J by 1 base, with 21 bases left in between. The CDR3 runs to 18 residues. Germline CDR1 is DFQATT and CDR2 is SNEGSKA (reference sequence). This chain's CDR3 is CSARDQGRPDDYNYGYTF. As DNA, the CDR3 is TGCAGTGCTAGAGATCAGGGACGGCCTGATGACTATAACTATGGCTACACCTTC.

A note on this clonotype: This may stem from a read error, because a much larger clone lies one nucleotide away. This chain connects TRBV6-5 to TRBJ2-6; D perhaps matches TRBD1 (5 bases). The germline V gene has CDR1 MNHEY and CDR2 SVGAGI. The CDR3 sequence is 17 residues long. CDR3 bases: TGTGCCAGCAGTTACTCTATCAGATATAAAGGGGCCAACGTCCGGACTTTC. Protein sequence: CASSYSIRYKGANVRTF.

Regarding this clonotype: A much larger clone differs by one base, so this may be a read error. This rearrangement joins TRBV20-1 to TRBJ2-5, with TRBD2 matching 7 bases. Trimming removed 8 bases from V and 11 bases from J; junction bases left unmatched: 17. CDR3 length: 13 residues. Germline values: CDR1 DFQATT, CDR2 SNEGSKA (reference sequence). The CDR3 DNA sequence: TGCAGTTACCAAAGACTAGCCGGCGATGAGCAGTACTTC. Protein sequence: CSYQRLAGDEQYF.

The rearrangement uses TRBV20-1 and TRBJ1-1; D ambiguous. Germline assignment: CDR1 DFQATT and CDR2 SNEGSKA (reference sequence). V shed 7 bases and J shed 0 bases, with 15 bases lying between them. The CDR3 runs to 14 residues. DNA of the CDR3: TGCAGTGTTAGGGTGACACACTTGAACACTGAAGCTTTCTTT. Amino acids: CSVRVTHLNTEAFF.

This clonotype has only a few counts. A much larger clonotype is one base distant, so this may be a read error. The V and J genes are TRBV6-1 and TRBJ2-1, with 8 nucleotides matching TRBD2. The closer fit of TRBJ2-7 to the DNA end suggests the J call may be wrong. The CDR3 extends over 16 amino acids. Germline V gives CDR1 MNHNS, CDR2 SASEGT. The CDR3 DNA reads TGTGCCAGCAGTGAGAGGGGCGGGGGGACCTACAATGAGCAGTACTTC. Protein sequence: CASSERGGGTYNEQYF.

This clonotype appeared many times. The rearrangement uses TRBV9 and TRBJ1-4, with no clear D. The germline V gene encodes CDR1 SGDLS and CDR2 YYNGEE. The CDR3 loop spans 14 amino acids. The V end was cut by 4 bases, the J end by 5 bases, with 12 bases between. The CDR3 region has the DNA TGTGCCAGCAGCTTTGGGGTGGTGAATGAAAAACTGTTTTTT. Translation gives CASSFGVVNEKLFF. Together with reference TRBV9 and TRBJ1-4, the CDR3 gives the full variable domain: DSGVTQTPKHLITATGQRVTLRCSPRSGDLSVYWYQQSLDQGLQFLIQYYNGEERAKGNILERFSAQQFPDLHSELNLSSLELGDSALYFCASSFGVVNEKLFFGSGTQLSVL.

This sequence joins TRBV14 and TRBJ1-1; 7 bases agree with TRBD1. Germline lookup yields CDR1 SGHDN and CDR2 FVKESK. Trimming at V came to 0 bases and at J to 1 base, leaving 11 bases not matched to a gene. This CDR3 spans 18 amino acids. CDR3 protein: CASSQEFKRTGRNTEAFF. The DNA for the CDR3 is TGTGCCAGCAGCCAAGAATTCAAGCGGACAGGACGGAACACTGAAGCTTTCTTT.

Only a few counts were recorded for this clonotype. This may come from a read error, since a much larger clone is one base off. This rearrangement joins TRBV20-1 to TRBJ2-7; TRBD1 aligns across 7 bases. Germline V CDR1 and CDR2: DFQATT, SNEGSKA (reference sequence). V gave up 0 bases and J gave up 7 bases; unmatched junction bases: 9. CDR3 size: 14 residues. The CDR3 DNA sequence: TGCAGTGCTAGAGATCCACAGGGGTGGGGTGAGCAGTACTTC. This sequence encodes CSARDPQGWGEQYF.

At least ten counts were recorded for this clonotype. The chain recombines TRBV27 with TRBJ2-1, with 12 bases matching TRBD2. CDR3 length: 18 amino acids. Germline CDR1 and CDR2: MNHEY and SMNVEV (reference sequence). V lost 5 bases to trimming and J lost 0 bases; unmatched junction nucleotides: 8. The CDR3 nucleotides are TGTGCCAGCAGTACCGGGACTAGCGGGCGAAGCTCCTACAATGAGCAGTTCTTC. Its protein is CASSTGTSGRSSYNEQFF.

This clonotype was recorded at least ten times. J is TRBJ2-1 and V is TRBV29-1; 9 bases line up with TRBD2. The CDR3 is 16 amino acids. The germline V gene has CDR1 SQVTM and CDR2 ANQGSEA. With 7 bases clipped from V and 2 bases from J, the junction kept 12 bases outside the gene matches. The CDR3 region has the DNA TGCAGCGCCGCCCTGGCGGGAGGGCCCCCCTACAATGAGCAGTTCTTC. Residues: CSAALAGGPPYNEQFF.

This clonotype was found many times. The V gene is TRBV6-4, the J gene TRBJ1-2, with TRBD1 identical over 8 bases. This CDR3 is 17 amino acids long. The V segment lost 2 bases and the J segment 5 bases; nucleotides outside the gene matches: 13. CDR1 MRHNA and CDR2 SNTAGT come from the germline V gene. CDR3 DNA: TGTGCCAGCAGTGACCCGCCCTCCGACAGGGGACTATATGGCTACACCTTC. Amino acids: CASSDPPSDRGLYGYTF.

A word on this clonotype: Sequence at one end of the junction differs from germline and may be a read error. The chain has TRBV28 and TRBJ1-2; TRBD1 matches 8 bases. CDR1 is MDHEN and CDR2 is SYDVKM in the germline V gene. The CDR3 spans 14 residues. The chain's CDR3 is CASRLAGGDYGYTF. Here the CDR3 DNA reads TGTGCCAGCAGACTCGCAGGGGGCGACTATGGCTACACTTTC.

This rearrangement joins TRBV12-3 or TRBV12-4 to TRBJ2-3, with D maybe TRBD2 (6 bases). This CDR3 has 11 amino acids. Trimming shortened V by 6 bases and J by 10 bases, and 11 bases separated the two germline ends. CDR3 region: CASSRGVSQYF. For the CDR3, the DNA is TGTGCCAGCAGCCGCGGGGTTTCGCAGTATTTT.

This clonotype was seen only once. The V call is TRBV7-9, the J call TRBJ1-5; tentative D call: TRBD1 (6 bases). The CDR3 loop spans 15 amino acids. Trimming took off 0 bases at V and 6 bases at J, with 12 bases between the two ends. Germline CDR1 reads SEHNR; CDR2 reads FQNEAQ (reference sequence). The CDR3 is CASSLAGGLGQPQHF. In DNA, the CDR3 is TGTGCCAGCAGCTTAGCGGGGGGGCTAGGTCAGCCCCAGCATTTT.

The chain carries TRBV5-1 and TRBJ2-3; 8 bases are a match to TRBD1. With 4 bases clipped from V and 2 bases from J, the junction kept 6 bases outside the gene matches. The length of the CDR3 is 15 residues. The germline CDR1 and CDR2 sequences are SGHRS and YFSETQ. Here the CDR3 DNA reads TGCGCCAGCAGCCTCCGGGACAGGAACACAGATACGCAGTATTTT. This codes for CASSLRDRNTDTQYF.

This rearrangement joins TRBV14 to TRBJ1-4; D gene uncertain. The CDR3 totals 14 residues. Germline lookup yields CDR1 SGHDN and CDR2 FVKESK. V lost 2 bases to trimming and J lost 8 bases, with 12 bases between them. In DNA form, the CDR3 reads TGTGCCAGCAGCCAACTCTCGGGTGGCGAAAAACTGTTTTTT. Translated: CASSQLSGGEKLFF.

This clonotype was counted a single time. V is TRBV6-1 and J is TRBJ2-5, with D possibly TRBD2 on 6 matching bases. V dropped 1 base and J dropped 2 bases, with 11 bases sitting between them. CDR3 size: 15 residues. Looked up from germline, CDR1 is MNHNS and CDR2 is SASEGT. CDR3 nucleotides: TGTGCCAGCAGTGAAGAGGAGGGAGTGCAAGAGACCCAGTACTTC. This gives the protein CASSEEEGVQETQYF.

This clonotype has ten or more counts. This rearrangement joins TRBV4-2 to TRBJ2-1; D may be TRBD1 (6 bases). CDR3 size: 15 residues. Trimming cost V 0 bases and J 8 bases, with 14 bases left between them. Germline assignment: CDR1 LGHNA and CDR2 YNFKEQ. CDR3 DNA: TGTGCCAGCAGCCAAGAGAACAGGGAGTTCGATGAGCAGTTCTTC. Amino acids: CASSQENREFDEQFF.

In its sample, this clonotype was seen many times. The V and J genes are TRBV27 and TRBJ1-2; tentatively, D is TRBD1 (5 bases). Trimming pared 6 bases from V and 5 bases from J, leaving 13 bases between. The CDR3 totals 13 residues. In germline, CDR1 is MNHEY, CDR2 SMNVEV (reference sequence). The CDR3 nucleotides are TGTGCCAGCAGGGCTCAGGGTGAATATGGCTACACCTTC. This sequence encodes CASRAQGEYGYTF.